This paragraph reports one T cell receptor beta chain. The antigen is undetermined. Markers CD45RO/CCR7/CD25/CD127/CD95/CD27 served to sort CD4+ naive, central memory, regulatory and stem cell-like memory cells. The isolated RNA, all of it, was reverse transcribed, so expressed TCRB transcripts were what got sequenced. Approximately 3.4 million reads, on average, came from each naive, central memory and regulatory T cell sample. Some clones are missing from TCRdb's copy, which holds only in-frame ones; the method was immunoSEQ multiplex PCR. Of hundreds of thousands of clones listed, 13% are singletons. Germline CDR1 is MGHRA and CDR2 is YSYEKL. The CDR3 totals 16 residues. J was trimmed by 7 bases and V by 2 bases; bases with no gene match: 13. This entry is derived from a study of beta chain features in type 1 diabetes. General observations from the study: Researchers report that Type 1 diabetes patients had moderately but significantly shorter TCRB CDR3s across all four CD4+ subsets.

The sample comprised naive CD4+ T cells from blood. The TCR sequence derives from a man younger than 35 with type 1 diabetes. The chain has TRBV4-1 and TRBJ2-7; 8 nucleotides match TRBD1. CDR3 loop: CASSQFEPGQVSEQYF. In nucleotides, the CDR3 is TGCGCCAGCAGCCAATTTGAACCGGGACAGGTATCAGAGCAGTACTTC.